The T cell receptor (beta chain) described here comes from a study of regulatory T cells in long-lasting Graves disease. The sample's time point: newly diagnosed GD, antithyroid drugs for less than 3 months. PBMC-extracted RNA yielded the TCR library. Sequencing libraries for TCR beta were prepared with iRepertoire HTBI primers and Arm-PCR of CDR3 regions. MiXCR was run by TCRdb on the multiplex PCR reads, yielding one entry per CDR3 protein. This table has more than 400,000 distinct CDR3 sequences, around 17% appearing once. This clonotype was counted many times. V lost 7 bases and J lost 3; bases outside the gene matches: 9. CDR3 length: 14 residues. CDR1 SNHLY and CDR2 FYNNEI come from the germline V gene. The sample was also linked to a second study, of T cells in Graves' hyperthyroidism and ophthalmopathy. That report adds: Ophthalmopathy cases were set apart from stable hyperthyroidism by a 13 V-J model.

J is TRBJ2-7 and V is TRBV2; 7 bases fit TRBD2. The clonotype was recovered from a woman aged 25-40 years with Graves disease. Sequenced here: peripheral blood mononuclear cells (PBMCs), sampled at new diagnosis, from a patient treated with antithyroid drugs. The CDR3, as DNA: TGTGCCAGCAAAGGCCGGGCGGGAGACTACGAGCAGTACTTC. This gives the protein CASKGRAGDYEQYF. Supplemented by reference TRBV2 and TRBJ2-7, the full variable domain reads EPEVTQTPSHQVTQMGQEVILRCVPISNHLYFYWYRQILGQKVEFLVSFYNNEISEKSEIFDDQFSVERPDGSNFTLKIRSTKLEDSAMYFCASKGRAGDYEQYFGPGTRLTVT.